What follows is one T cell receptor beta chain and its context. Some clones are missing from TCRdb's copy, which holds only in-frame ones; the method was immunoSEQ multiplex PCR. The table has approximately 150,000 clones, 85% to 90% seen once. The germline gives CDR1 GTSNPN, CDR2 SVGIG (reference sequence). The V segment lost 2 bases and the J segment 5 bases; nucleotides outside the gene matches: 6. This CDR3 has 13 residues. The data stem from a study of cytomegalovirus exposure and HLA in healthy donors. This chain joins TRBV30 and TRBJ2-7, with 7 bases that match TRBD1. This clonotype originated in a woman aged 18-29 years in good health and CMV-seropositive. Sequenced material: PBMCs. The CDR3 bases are TGTGCCTGGAGTCGTTACAGGGGCGACGAGCAGTACTTC. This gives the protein CAWSRYRGDEQYF.